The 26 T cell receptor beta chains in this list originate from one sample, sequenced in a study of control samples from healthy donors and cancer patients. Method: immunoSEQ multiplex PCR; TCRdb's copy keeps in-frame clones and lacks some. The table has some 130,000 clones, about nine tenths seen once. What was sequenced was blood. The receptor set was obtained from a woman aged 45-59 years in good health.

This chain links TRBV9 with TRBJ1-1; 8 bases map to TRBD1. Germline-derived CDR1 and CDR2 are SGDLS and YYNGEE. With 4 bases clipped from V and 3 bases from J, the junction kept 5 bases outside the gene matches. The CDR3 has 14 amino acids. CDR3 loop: CASSIKDRDTEAFF. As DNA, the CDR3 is TGTGCCAGCAGCATCAAGGACAGGGACACTGAAGCTTTCTTT.

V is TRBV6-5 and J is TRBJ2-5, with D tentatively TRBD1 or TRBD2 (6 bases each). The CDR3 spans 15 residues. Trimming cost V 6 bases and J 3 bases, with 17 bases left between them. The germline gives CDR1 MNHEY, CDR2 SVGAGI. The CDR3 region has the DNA TGTGCCAGCAGACCTCCCTTAGGGGGGAAAGAGACCCAGTACTTC. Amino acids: CASRPPLGGKETQYF.

The CDR3 DNA reads as TGTGCCAGCAGTTTGGTGGACACGCTTTGGAGGGGTTACAATGAGCAGTTCTTC. This codes for CASSLVDTLWRGYNEQFF. The J gene is TRBJ2-1, the V gene TRBV28; D possibly corresponds to TRBD2 (6 bases). CDR3 length equals 18 residues. V was pared by 3 bases and J by 4 bases, with 22 bases between. The germline gives CDR1 MDHEN, CDR2 SYDVKM.

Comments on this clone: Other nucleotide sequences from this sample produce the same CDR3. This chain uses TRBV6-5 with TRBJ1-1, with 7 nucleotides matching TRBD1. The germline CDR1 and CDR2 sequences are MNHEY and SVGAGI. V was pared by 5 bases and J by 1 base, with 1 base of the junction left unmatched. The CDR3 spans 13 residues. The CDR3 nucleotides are TGTGCCAGCAGTAGGACAGGGAACACTGAAGCTTTCTTT. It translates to CASSRTGNTEAFF.

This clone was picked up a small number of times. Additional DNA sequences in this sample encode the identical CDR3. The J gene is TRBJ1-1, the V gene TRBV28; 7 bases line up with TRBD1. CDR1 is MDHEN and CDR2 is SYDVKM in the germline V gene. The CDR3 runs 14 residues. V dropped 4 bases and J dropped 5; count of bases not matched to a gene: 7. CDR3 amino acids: CASSSYRGGTEAFF. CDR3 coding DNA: TGTGCCAGCAGTTCGTACAGGGGAGGGACTGAAGCTTTCTTT.

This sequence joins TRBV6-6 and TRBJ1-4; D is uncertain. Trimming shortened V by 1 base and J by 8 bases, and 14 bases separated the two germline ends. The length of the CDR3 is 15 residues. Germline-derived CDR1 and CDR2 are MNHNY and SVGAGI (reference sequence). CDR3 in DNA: TGTGCCAGCAGTTACTTTCCCCATTTCCAGGAAAAACTGTTTTTT. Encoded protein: CASSYFPHFQEKLFF.

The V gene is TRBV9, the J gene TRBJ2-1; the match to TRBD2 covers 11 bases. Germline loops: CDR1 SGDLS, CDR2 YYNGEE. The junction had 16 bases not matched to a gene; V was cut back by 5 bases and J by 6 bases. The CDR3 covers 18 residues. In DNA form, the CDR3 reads TGTGCCAGCAGTCCCCGACTAGCGGGACCCTCCTCCGGCAATGAGCAGTTCTTC. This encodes CASSPRLAGPSSGNEQFF. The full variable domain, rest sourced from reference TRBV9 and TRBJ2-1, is DSGVTQTPKHLITATGQRVTLRCSPRSGDLSVYWYQQSLDQGLQFLIQYYNGEERAKGNILERFSAQQFPDLHSELNLSSLELGDSALYFCASSPRLAGPSSGNEQFFGPGTRLTVL.

The DNA of the CDR3 is TGTGCCAGCACGGGACAGGGGAACTATGGCTACACCTTC. It translates to CASTGQGNYGYTF. The chain couples TRBV6-5 to TRBJ1-2; 10 bases map to TRBD1. Germline CDR1 and CDR2: MNHEY and SVGAGI. V was clipped by 7 bases and J by 2 bases; unmatched bases: 1. The CDR3 covers 13 residues.

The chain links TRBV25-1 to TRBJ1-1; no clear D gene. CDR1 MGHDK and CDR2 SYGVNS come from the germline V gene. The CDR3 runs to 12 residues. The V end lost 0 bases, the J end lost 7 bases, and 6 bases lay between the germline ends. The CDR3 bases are TGTGCCAGCAGTGAATATAAGGGTGAAGCTTTCTTT. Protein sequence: CASSEYKGEAFF. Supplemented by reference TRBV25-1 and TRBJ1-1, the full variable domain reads EADIYQTPRYLVIGTGKKITLECSQTMGHDKMYWYQQDPGMELHLIHYSYGVNSTEKGDLSSESTVSRIRTEHFPLTLESARPSHTSQYLCASSEYKGEAFFGQGTRLTVV.

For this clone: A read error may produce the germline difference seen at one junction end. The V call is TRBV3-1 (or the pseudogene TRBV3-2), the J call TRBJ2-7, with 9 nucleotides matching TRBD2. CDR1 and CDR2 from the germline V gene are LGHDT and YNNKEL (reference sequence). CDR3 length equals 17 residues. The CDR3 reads CARSHAGRGGAGSEQYF. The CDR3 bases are TGTGCCCGCAGCCACGCGGGCCGCGGGGGGGCGGGCAGCGAGCAGTACTTC.

The CDR3: CASSVGVDNGYTF. For the CDR3, the DNA is TGTGCCAGCAGTGTAGGGGTTGATAATGGCTACACCTTC. The gene calls are TRBV12-3 or TRBV12-4 and TRBJ1-2, with a tentative D call TRBD1 (5 bases). The CDR3 has 13 amino acids. Between the trimmed V and J ends, which lost 5 bases and 6 bases, there was a span of 13 bases.

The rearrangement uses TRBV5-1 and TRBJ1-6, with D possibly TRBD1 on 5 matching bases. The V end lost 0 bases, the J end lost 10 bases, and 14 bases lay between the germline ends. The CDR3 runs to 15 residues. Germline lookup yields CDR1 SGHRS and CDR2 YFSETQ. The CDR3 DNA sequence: TGCGCCAGCAGCTTGGTGGGGGTTGTCGGGTCACCCCTCCACTTT. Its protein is CASSLVGVVGSPLHF.

The DNA of the CDR3 is TGCGCCAGCAGCCCCGAGGACCGGGGAACTGAAGCTTTCTTT. Translation gives CASSPEDRGTEAFF. The V call is TRBV4-1, the J call TRBJ1-1; D unresolved. Trimming stripped 4 bases from V and 5 bases from J, with 14 bases between. The CDR3 totals 14 residues. Germline V gene lookup returns CDR1 MGHRA and CDR2 YSYEKL.

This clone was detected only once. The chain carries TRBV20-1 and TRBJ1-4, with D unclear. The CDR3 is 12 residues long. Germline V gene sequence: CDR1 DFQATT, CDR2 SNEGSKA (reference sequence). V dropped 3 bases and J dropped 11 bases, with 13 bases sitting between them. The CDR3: CSASPGGDKLFF. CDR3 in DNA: TGCAGTGCTAGTCCAGGAGGAGATAAACTGTTTTTT.

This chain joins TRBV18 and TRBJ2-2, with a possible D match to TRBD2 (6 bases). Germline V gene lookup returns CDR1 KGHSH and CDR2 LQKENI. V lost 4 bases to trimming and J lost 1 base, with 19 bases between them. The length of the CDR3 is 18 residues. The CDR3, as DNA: TGTGCCAGCTCACTCGGGGGAAGGCCAGGGCAGAACACCGGGGAGCTGTTTTTT. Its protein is CASSLGGRPGQNTGELFF.

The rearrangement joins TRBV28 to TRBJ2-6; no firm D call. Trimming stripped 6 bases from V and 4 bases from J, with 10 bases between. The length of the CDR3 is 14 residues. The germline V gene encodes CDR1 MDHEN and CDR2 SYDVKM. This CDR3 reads CASRGKRGANVLTF. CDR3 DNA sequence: TGTGCCAGCAGGGGGAAACGGGGGGCCAACGTCCTGACTTTC.

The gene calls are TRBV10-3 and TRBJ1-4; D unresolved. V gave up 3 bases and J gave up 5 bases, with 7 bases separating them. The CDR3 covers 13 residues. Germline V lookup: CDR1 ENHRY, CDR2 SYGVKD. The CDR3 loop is CAISDGPNEKLFF. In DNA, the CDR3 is TGTGCCATCAGTGACGGGCCGAATGAAAAACTGTTTTTT.

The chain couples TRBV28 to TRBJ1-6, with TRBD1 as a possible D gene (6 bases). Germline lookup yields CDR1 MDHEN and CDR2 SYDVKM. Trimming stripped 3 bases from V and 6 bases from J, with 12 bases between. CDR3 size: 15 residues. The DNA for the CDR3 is TGTGCCAGCAGTTTTGGAGGGGGGGGTAATTCACCCCTCCACTTT. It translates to CASSFGGGGNSPLHF.

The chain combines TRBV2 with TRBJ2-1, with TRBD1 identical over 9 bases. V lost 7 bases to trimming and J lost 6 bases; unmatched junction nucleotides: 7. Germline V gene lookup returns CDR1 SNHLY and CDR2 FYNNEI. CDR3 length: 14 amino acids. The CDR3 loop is CASIRRTGVNEQFF. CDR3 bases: TGTGCCAGCATCCGCAGGACAGGGGTCAATGAGCAGTTCTTC.

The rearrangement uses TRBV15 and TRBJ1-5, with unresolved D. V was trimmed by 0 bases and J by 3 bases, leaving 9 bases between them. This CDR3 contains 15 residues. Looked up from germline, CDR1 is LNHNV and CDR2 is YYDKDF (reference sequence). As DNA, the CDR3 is TGTGCCACCAGCAGAGATGCCGGTCTCAATCAGCCCCAGCATTTT. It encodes CATSRDAGLNQPQHF.

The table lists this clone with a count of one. CDR3 region: CASSQNIPGQGDEAFF. In nucleotides, the CDR3 is TGTGCCAGCAGTCAAAATATCCCGGGACAGGGGGATGAAGCTTTCTTT. The gene calls are TRBV3-1 (or the pseudogene TRBV3-2) and TRBJ1-1; TRBD1 matches at 11 bases. CDR1 and CDR2 (germline): LGHDT, YNNKEL (reference sequence). The CDR3 loop spans 16 amino acids. Trimming at V came to 6 bases and at J to 7 bases, leaving 13 bases not matched to a gene.

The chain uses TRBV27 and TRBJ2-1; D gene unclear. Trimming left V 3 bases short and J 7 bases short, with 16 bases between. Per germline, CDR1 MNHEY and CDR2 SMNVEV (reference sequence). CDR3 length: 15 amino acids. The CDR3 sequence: CASSFGFGKENEQFF. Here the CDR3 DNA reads TGTGCCAGCAGTTTCGGATTCGGAAAGGAGAATGAGCAGTTCTTC.

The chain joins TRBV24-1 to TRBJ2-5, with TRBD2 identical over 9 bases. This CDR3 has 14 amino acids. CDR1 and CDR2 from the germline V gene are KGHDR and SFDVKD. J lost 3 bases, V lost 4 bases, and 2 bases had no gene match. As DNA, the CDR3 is TGTGCCACCAGTGAGGAGCGGGAGGAAGAGACCCAGTACTTC. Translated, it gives CATSEEREEETQYF.

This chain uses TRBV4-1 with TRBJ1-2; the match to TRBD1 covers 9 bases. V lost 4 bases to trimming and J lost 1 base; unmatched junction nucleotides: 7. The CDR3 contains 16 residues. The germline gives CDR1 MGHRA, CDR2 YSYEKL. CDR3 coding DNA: TGCGCCAGCAGCCGGGACAGGGTAGGAGATAACTATGGCTACACCTTC. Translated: CASSRDRVGDNYGYTF.

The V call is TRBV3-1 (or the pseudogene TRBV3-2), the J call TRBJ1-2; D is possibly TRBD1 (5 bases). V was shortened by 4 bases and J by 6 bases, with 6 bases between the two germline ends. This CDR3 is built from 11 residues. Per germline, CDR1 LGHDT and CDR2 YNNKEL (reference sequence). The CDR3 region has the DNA TGTGCCAGCAGCCTCAGGGATGGCTACACCTTC. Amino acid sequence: CASSLRDGYTF.

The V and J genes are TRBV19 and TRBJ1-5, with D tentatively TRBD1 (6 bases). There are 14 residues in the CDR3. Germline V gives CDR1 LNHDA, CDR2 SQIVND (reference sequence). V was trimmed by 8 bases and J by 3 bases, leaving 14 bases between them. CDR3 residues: CASGADRNNQPQHF. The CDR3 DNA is TGTGCCAGTGGAGCCGACAGGAACAATCAGCCCCAGCATTTT.